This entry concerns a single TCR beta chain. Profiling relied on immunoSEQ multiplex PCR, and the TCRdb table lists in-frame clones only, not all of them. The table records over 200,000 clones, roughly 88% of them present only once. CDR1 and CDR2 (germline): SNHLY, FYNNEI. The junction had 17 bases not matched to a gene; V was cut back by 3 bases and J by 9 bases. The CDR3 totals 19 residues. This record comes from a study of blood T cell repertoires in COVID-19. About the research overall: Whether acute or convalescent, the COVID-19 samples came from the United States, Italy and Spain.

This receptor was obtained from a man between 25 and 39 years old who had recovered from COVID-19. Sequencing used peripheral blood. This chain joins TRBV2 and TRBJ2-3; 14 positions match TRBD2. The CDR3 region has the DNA TGTGCCAGCAGTGATTACAACCGGGACGGGGGACTAGCGGGGGACACGCAGTATTTT. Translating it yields CASSDYNRDGGLAGDTQYF.